Each of the 23 T cell receptor beta chains below was sequenced from the same sample in a study of OX40 agonist ivuxolimab in advanced cancers. TCRdb keeps only in-frame clones here, not all; method: immunoSEQ multiplex PCR. The repertoire holds 70,000 to 85,000 clones, with around 85% as singletons. The specimen comprised CD4+ or CD8+ T cells sorted from blood, sampled in a trial of the OX40 agonist ivuxolimab. Receptors originate from an adult with an advanced solid tumor such as melanoma, head and neck, liver or kidney cancer.

The CDR3, as DNA: TGTGCCAGCAGCACCAGACCCTGGGGTTACGAGCAGTACTTC. This translates into CASSTRPWGYEQYF. The genes are TRBV5-8 and TRBJ2-7, with D unclear. Trimming cost V 4 bases and J 4 bases, with 15 bases left between them. The CDR3 totals 14 residues. The V gene's germline CDR1 is SGHTS and CDR2 YDEGEE.

The chain links TRBV7-2 to TRBJ2-3, with TRBD2 as a possible D gene (6 bases). CDR1 and CDR2 (germline): SGHTA, FQGNSA. V gave up 1 base and J gave up 3 bases, with 14 bases separating them. This CDR3 contains 16 residues. This CDR3 is CASSLVSGGFTDTQYF. CDR3 nucleotide sequence: TGTGCCAGCAGCTTAGTTAGCGGAGGATTTACAGATACGCAGTATTTT.

The V call is TRBV5-1, the J call TRBJ2-3; D is perhaps TRBD2 (6 bases). Germline V gene data show CDR1 as SGHRS and CDR2 as YFSETQ. V gave up 0 bases and J gave up 2 bases, with 7 bases separating them. This CDR3 is built from 14 residues. Written as DNA, the CDR3 is TGCGCCAGCAGCTTGGGGGACTTCACAGATACGCAGTATTTT. Residues: CASSLGDFTDTQYF.

The CDR3 coding sequence is TGCGCCAGCAGCCCCGGACGCTTAGATTCACCCCTCCACTTT. This encodes CASSPGRLDSPLHF. The chain combines TRBV5-1 with TRBJ1-6, with D hard to call. The CDR3 contains 14 residues. From germline, CDR1 is SGHRS and CDR2 YFSETQ. V lost 4 bases and J 8 bases, leaving 13 bases between the germline ends. The full variable domain, rest sourced from reference TRBV5-1 and TRBJ1-6, is KAGVTQTPRYLIKTRGQQVTLSCSPISGHRSVSWYQQTPGQGLQFLFEYFSETQRNKGNFPGRFSGRQFSNSRSEMNVSTLELGDSALYLCASSPGRLDSPLHFGNGTRLTVT.

The V call is TRBV7-2, the J call TRBJ2-7; D may match TRBD1 or TRBD2 (6 bases each). The CDR3 extends over 14 amino acids. The V gene's germline CDR1 is SGHTA and CDR2 FQGNSA. V was shortened by 3 bases and J by 4 bases, with 13 bases between the two germline ends. The CDR3 region has the DNA TGTGCCAGCAGCTTGGCAGGGGAGGTTTACGAGCAGTACTTC. This codes for CASSLAGEVYEQYF. Together with reference TRBV7-2 and TRBJ2-7, the CDR3 gives the full variable domain: GAGVSQSPSNKVTEKGKDVELRCDPISGHTALYWYRQSLGQGLEFLIYFQGNSAPDKSGLPSDRFSAERTGGSVSTLTIQRTQQEDSAVYLCASSLAGEVYEQYFGPGTRLTVT.

The genes are TRBV9 and TRBJ2-5, with TRBD1 identical over 8 bases. Germline loops: CDR1 SGDLS, CDR2 YYNGEE. V gave up 2 bases and J gave up 9 bases; unmatched junction bases: 6. This CDR3 has 13 residues. Here the CDR3 reads CASSVGNRGAQYF. CDR3 bases: TGTGCCAGCAGCGTGGGAAACAGGGGGGCCCAGTACTTC.

This sequence joins TRBV10-3 and TRBJ2-5, with no clear D. This CDR3 spans 13 amino acids. Between the trimmed V and J ends, which lost 4 bases and 1 base, there was a span of 7 bases. Germline V lookup: CDR1 ENHRY, CDR2 SYGVKD. Here the CDR3 reads CAISATAQETQYF. DNA of the CDR3: TGTGCCATCAGTGCTACAGCCCAAGAGACCCAGTACTTC.

V gene TRBV6-6 combines with J gene TRBJ2-2, with unresolved D. Trimming left V 11 bases short and J 4 bases short, with 11 bases between. This CDR3 is built from 12 residues. Germline-derived CDR1 and CDR2 are MNHNY and SVGAGI (reference sequence). The CDR3 DNA sequence: TGTGCCTCCGCCCGGTTCACCGGGGAGCTGTTTTTT. It specifies CASARFTGELFF.

The chain recombines TRBV28 with TRBJ1-4, with 9 nucleotides matching TRBD1. J was trimmed by 0 bases and V by 7 bases; bases with no gene match: 15. CDR3 length: 19 amino acids. From germline, CDR1 is MDHEN and CDR2 SYDVKM. The CDR3, as DNA: TGTGCCAGCAACTCGAGAGAAACAGGGGGCCGTGCAACTAATGAAAAACTGTTTTTT. It specifies CASNSRETGGRATNEKLFF.

The chain recombines TRBV2 with TRBJ1-6, with D tentatively TRBD1 (5 bases). CDR3 length: 13 amino acids. The germline gives CDR1 SNHLY, CDR2 FYNNEI. With 10 bases removed from V and 5 bases from J, the gap between germline ends came to 12 bases. In DNA form, the CDR3 reads TGTGCCACCTTTGGGGCCAATAATTCACCCCTCCACTTT. It specifies CATFGANNSPLHF.

This chain joins TRBV10-3 and TRBJ2-1; D remains unclear. Germline V CDR1 and CDR2: ENHRY, SYGVKD. The V end was cut by 2 bases, the J end by 6 bases, with 5 bases between. The CDR3 is 12 amino acids. The CDR3 DNA is TGTGCCATCAGTGAGACGAGCAATGAGCAGTTCTTC. Translating gives CAISETSNEQFF.

The rearrangement joins TRBV27 to TRBJ2-2; D is unclear. The CDR3 contains 17 residues. Trimming took off 6 bases at V and 0 bases at J, with 17 bases between the two ends. CDR1 is MNHEY, CDR2 SMNVEV, per germline (reference sequence). In nucleotides, the CDR3 is TGTGCCAGCAGGGGAAGGTTGGGGTTTACGAACACCGGGGAGCTGTTTTTT. Its protein product is CASRGRLGFTNTGELFF.

This clone occurred a few times. This chain joins TRBV6-5 and TRBJ2-5; D is possibly TRBD1 (5 bases). Germline loops: CDR1 MNHEY, CDR2 SVGAGI. The V end lost 6 bases, the J end lost 2 bases, and 13 bases lay between the germline ends. The CDR3 spans 14 residues. DNA of the CDR3: TGTGCCAGCAGGCCAGGGTGGGCGCAAGAGACCCAGTACTTC. It is translated as CASRPGWAQETQYF.

The rearrangement links TRBV5-4 to TRBJ2-2; D gene unclear. The CDR3 covers 14 residues. Trimming pared 4 bases from V and 4 bases from J, leaving 11 bases between. Germline V gene lookup returns CDR1 SGHNT and CDR2 YYREEE (reference sequence). CDR3 bases: TGTGCCAGCAGCCGGCAAGCAGGCACCGGGGAGCTGTTTTTT. Translated: CASSRQAGTGELFF.

The table lists this clone with a count of one. The chain is built from TRBV5-4 and TRBJ1-2; D might be TRBD1 (6 bases). The germline CDR1 and CDR2 sequences are SGHNT and YYREEE (reference sequence). V was trimmed by 4 bases and J by 4 bases, leaving 11 bases between them. This CDR3 is 13 amino acids long. As DNA, the CDR3 is TGTGCCAGCAGCGCGGGACAAGGCTATGGCTACACCTTC. This sequence encodes CASSAGQGYGYTF.

This chain links TRBV19 with TRBJ2-2; perhaps TRBD2 as D (6 bases). This CDR3 has 16 amino acids. Germline V CDR1 and CDR2: LNHDA, SQIVND (reference sequence). Trimming left V 5 bases short and J 0 bases short, with 13 bases between. CDR3 loop: CASSLLGGPNTGELFF. CDR3 DNA: TGTGCCAGTAGTCTCTTAGGAGGGCCGAACACCGGGGAGCTGTTTTTT.

J is TRBJ2-7 and V is TRBV6-5; D remains ambiguous. Germline V gives CDR1 MNHEY, CDR2 SVGAGI. This CDR3 is built from 12 residues. Trimming cost V 4 bases and J 2 bases, with 6 bases left between them. In DNA form, the CDR3 reads TGTGCCAGCAGTTGGGGTACCTACGAGCAGTACTTC. It translates to CASSWGTYEQYF.

CDR3 sequence reads: CASSLESHLLGNEQFF. The CDR3 region has the DNA TGTGCCAGCAGCTTAGAGTCCCATCTCCTTGGCAATGAGCAGTTCTTC. The genes are TRBV11-1 and TRBJ2-1; no clear D gene. CDR1 is SGHAT, CDR2 FQDESV, per germline (reference sequence). V lost 1 base to trimming and J lost 6 bases, with 16 bases between them. The CDR3 has 16 residues.

The rearrangement links TRBV7-2 to TRBJ1-6; D perhaps matches TRBD1 (5 bases). Trimming left V 3 bases short and J 7 bases short, with 16 bases between. Germline V gives CDR1 SGHTA, CDR2 FQGNSA. CDR3 length: 16 residues. The CDR3 loop reads CASSFGSRERNSPLHF. CDR3 in DNA: TGTGCCAGCAGCTTCGGGTCCAGGGAGCGAAATTCACCCCTCCACTTT. The variable domain in full, with the rest retrieved from reference TRBV7-2 and TRBJ1-6, is GAGVSQSPSNKVTEKGKDVELRCDPISGHTALYWYRQSLGQGLEFLIYFQGNSAPDKSGLPSDRFSAERTGGSVSTLTIQRTQQEDSAVYLCASSFGSRERNSPLHFGNGTRLTVT.

V is TRBV14 and J is TRBJ2-2; the D is unclear. CDR1 and CDR2 from the germline V gene are SGHDN and FVKESK. Trimming took 4 bases from V and 4 from J, leaving 10 bases between them. This CDR3 contains 14 residues. The CDR3 region is CASSPFVGTGELFF. The CDR3 bases are TGTGCCAGCAGCCCATTTGTGGGCACCGGGGAGCTGTTTTTT.

The chain combines TRBV7-9 with TRBJ1-4; 8 positions match TRBD1. CDR1 and CDR2 from the germline V gene are SEHNR and FQNEAQ (reference sequence). The CDR3 runs to 15 residues. Trimming cost V 5 bases and J 7 bases; bases outside gene matches: 9. The CDR3 nucleotides read TGTGCCAGCAGCCTAAGACAGGGGAGAAGTGAAAAACTGTTTTTT. This sequence encodes CASSLRQGRSEKLFF.

The chain combines TRBV6-5 with TRBJ2-5; no clear D. CDR1 is MNHEY, CDR2 SVGAGI, per germline. The CDR3 contains 12 residues. Between the trimmed V and J ends, which lost 5 bases and 5 bases, there was a span of 9 bases. CDR3 in DNA: TGTGCCAGCAGTCCCTCCGGGGAGACCCAGTACTTC. Translated, it gives CASSPSGETQYF.

This rearrangement joins TRBV25-1 to TRBJ1-1, with TRBD1 identical over 7 bases. The junction had 10 bases not matched to a gene; V was cut back by 8 bases and J by 4 bases. Germline lookup yields CDR1 MGHDK and CDR2 SYGVNS. The CDR3 totals 14 residues. The CDR3 bases are TGTGCCAGCGGCAGGGGGGGCAAGGGCACTGAAGCTTTCTTT. Protein sequence: CASGRGGKGTEAFF.